The TCR beta chain under discussion was sequenced for a study of blood T cells in healthy people across ages. The CDR3 is 15 amino acids. From germline, CDR1 is WSHSY and CDR2 SAAADI. V lost 2 bases and J lost 5, with 15 bases in between. The use of a sample-barcoded 5' primer and a J-beta primer mix characterized a second PCR of about 6 to 12 cycles. CDR3-containing paired-end reads numbering at least 2.5 million came from each sample. Using its own MiXCR run on the 5' RACE reads, TCRdb lists one record per CDR3 protein. The sample carries around 690,000 distinct CDR3 sequences, approximately 59% recorded once.

The TCR was taken from a man in his 60s in good health. Sequenced sample: blood. The rearrangement joins TRBV10-2 to TRBJ1-2; unclear D gene. CDR3 region: CASSERADQGYGYTF. The DNA of the CDR3 is TGCGCCAGCAGTGAGCGGGCAGATCAAGGATATGGCTACACCTTC.